This section outlines one TCR beta chain sequence together with its context. The data were taken from a study of blood T cell repertoires in COVID-19. Overall study: Samples representing acute and convalescent COVID-19 were sourced from the United States, Italy and Spain. Sources were T cells, B-cell-depleted T cells, or PBMCs; the material itself was cDNA or gDNA.

From germline, CDR1 is SNHLY and CDR2 FYNNEI. Trimming pared 4 bases from V and 5 bases from J, leaving 9 bases between. This CDR3 is 14 amino acids long. Authors' processing steps: Estimation of nucleated cell counts relied on the amplification of reference gene primers. TCRdb keeps only in-frame clones here, not all; method: immunoSEQ multiplex PCR. The DNA gave D and trimming, while V, J and clone size come from that table. The table lists around 230,000 clones, 87% of them singletons. The sequenced material came from peripheral blood. The chain is built from TRBV2 and TRBJ1-6, with D perhaps TRBD1 (5 bases). This receptor was obtained from a man aged 55 to 70 who had recovered from COVID-19. In DNA, the CDR3 is TGTGCCAGCAGTGTGGGCAGGGATAATTCACCCCTCCACTTT. Encoded protein: CASSVGRDNSPLHF.